This entry concerns a single T cell receptor (beta chain). The protocol was immunoSEQ multiplex PCR, while the TCRdb copy is restricted to in-frame clones and leaves out a portion. The repertoire consists of about 4,900 clones, with about 66% occurring once and the leading ten covering 31%. The sample originates from a study of T cells in tumors after PD-1 blockade. There are 17 residues in the CDR3. Germline CDR1 reads MGHDK; CDR2 reads SYGVNS. V dropped 2 bases and J dropped 5; count of bases not matched to a gene: 12. V is TRBV25-1 and J is TRBJ2-3, with 8 bases matching TRBD2. The sample consisted of tumor tissue, taken before anti-PD-1 treatment. The receptor was isolated from a human donor with cutaneous squamous cell carcinoma. The CDR3 sequence: CASSEGGGGSRGDTQYF. For the CDR3, the DNA is TGTGCCAGCAGTGAAGGAGGCGGGGGGTCCCGGGGAGATACGCAGTATTTT.